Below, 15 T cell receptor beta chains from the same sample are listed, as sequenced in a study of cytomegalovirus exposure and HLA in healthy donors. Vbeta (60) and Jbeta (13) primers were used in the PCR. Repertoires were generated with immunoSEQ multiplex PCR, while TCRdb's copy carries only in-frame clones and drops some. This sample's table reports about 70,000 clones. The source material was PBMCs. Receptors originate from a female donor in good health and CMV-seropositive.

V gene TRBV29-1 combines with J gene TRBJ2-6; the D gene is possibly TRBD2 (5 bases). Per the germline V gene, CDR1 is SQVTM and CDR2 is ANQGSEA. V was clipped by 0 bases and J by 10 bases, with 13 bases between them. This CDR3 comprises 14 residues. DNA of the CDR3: TGCAGCGTTGAAGATGATCATCGGGGAAACGTCCTGACTTTC. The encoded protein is CSVEDDHRGNVLTF.

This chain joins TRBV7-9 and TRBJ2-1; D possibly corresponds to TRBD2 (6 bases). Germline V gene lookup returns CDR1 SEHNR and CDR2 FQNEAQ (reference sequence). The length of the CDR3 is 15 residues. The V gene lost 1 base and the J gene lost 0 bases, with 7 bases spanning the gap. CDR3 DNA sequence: TGTGCCAGCAGCTTAGGCGGGAACTCCTACAATGAGCAGTTCTTC. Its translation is CASSLGGNSYNEQFF. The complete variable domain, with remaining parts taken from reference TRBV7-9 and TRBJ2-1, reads DTGVSQNPRHKITKRGQNVTFRCDPISEHNRLYWYRQTLGQGPEFLTYFQNEAQLEKSRLLSDRFSAERPKGSFSTLEIQRTEQGDSAMYLCASSLGGNSYNEQFFGPGTRLTVL.

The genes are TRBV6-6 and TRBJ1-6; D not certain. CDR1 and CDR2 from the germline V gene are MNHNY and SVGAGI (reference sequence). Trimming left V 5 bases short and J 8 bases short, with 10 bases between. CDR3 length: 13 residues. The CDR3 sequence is CASSGSFYSPLHF. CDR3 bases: TGTGCCAGCAGTGGTAGTTTCTATTCACCCCTCCACTTT.

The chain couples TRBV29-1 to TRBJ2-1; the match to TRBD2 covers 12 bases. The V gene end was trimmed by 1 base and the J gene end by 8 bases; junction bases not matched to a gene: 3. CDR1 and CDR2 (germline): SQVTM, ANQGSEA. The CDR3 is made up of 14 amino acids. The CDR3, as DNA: TGCAGCGTTGAAGGGACTAGCGGGAAGGATGAGCAGTTCTTC. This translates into CSVEGTSGKDEQFF.

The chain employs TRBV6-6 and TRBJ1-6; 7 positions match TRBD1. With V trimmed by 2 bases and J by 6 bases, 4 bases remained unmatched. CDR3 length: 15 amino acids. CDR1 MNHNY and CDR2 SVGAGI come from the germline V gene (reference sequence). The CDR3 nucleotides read TGTGCCAGCAGTTACCGCCGGGACAGTAATTCACCCCTCCACTTT. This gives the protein CASSYRRDSNSPLHF.

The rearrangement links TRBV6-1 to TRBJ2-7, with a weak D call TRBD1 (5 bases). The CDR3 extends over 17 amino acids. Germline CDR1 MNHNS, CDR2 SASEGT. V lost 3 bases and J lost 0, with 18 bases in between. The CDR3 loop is CASSDTHRIAYSYEQYF. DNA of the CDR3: TGTGCCAGCAGTGACACCCACAGGATAGCCTACTCCTACGAGCAGTACTTC.

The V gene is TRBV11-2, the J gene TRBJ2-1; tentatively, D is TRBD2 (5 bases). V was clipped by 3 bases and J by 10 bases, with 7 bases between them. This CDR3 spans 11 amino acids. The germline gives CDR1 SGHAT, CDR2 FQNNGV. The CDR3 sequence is CASSFPGEQFF. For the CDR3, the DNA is TGTGCCAGCAGCTTCCCGGGAGAGCAGTTCTTC.

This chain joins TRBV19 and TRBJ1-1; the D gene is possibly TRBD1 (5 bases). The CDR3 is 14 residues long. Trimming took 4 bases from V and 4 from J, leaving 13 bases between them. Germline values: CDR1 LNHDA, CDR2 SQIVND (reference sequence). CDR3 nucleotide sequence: TGTGCCAGTAGTACTTTTGGGGCCGGCACTGAAGCTTTCTTT. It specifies CASSTFGAGTEAFF.

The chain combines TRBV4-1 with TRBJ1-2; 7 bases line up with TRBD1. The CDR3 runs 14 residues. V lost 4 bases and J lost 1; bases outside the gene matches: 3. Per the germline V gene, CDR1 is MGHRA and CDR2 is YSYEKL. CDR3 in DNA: TGCGCCAGCAGCCGGGGGGACAGTAACTATGGCTACACCTTC. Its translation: CASSRGDSNYGYTF.

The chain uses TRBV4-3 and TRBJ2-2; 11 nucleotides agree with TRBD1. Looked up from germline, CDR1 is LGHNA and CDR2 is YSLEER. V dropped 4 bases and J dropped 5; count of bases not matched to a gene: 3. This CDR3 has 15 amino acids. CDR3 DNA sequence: TGCGCCAGCAGCCGAGGGACAGGGGGAACCGGGGAGCTGTTTTTT. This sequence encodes CASSRGTGGTGELFF.

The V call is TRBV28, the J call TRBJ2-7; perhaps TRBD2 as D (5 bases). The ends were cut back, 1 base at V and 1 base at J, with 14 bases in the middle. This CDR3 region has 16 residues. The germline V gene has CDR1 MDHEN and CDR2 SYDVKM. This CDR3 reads CASSLSPERFSYEQYF. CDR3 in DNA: TGTGCCAGCAGTTTATCCCCCGAGCGGTTTTCCTACGAGCAGTACTTC. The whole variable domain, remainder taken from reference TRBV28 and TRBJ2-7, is DVKVTQSSRYLVKRTGEKVFLECVQDMDHENMFWYRQDPGLGLRLIYFSYDVKMKEKGDIPEGYSVSREKKERFSLILESASTNQTSMYLCASSLSPERFSYEQYFGPGTRLTVT.

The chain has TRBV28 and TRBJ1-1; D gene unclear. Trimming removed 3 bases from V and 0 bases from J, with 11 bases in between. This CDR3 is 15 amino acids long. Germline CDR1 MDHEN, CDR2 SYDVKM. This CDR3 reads CASSFSLTVNTEAFF. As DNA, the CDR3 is TGTGCCAGCAGTTTCTCCCTTACAGTGAACACTGAAGCTTTCTTT.

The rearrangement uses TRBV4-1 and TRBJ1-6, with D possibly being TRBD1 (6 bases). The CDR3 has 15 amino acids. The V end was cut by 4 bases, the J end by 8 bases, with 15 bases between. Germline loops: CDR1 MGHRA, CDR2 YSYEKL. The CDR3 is CASSLIPGADSPLHF. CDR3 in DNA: TGCGCCAGCAGCCTGATACCAGGGGCGGATTCACCCCTCCACTTT.

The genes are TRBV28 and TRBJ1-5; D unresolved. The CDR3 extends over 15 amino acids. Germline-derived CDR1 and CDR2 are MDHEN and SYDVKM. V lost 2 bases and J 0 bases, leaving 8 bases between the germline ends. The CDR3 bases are TGTGCCAGCAGTTTACAGGAAAATAGCAATCAGCCCCAGCATTTT. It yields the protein CASSLQENSNQPQHF.

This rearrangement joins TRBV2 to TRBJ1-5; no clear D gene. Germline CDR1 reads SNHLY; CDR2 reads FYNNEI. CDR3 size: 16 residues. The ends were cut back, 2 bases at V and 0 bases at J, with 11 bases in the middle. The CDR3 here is CASSEYLVYSNQPQHF. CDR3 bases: TGTGCCAGCAGTGAATATCTCGTTTATAGCAATCAGCCCCAGCATTTT.